This TCR beta chain was observed in a study of graft-versus-host responses after intestinal transplantation. The wider study: As for transplant type, recipients had multivisceral, liver-intestinal, or isolated intestinal grafts.

General study findings and limits: The recipient marrow held GvH clones, and some of them showed up first in ileum or blood. After transplant, early declines in HvG clones were associated with peak levels of circulating GvH clones. Across patients carrying graft-donor T cell macrochimerism, allografts held high graft-versus-host to host-versus-graft clonal ratios.

Generated by immunoSEQ multiplex PCR, the TCRdb table keeps only in-frame clones and is missing some. The sample has tens of thousands of clones, roughly nine tenths seen once; the top ten hold around 0.35%. A note on this clone: Antigen: not known.

The sequence was collected from a human donor who received an intestinal transplant. The source material was unstimulated CD4+ T cells sorted from spleen or lymph node cells, sampled before intestinal transplant.

The CDR3 loop is CASSLGRVTNEKLFF. Here the CDR3 DNA reads TGCGCCAGCAGCTTGGGGAGGGTCACCAATGAAAAACTGTTTTTT. This chain connects TRBV5-1 to TRBJ1-4, with D unclear. The CDR3 extends over 15 amino acids. V was cut by 0 bases and J by 5 bases, with 11 bases left in between. The V gene's germline CDR1 is SGHRS and CDR2 YFSETQ.